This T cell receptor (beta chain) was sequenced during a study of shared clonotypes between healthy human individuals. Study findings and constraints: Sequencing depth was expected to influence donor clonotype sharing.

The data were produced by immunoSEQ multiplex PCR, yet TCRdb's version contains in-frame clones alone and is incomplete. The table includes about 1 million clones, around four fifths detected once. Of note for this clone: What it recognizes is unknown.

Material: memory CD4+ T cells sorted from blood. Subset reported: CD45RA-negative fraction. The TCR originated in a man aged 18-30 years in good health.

The CDR3, as DNA: TGCGCCAGCAGCTTACAAGGGACAGGGTCGGAGACCCAGTACTTC. It encodes CASSLQGTGSETQYF. The V call is TRBV5-1, the J call TRBJ2-5; 9 bases map to TRBD1. Germline V gene lookup returns CDR1 SGHRS and CDR2 YFSETQ. The CDR3 spans 15 residues. With V trimmed by 2 bases and J by 5 bases, 7 bases remained unmatched.